This T cell receptor (beta chain) was found in a study of blood T cell repertoires in COVID-19. Study at large: T cells, B-cell-depleted T cells, or PBMCs provided the cDNA or gDNA that served as material.

The germline V gene encodes CDR1 SGHNT and CDR2 YYREEE (reference sequence). Trimming removed 4 bases from V and 3 bases from J; junction bases left unmatched: 8. This CDR3 is 15 amino acids long. This table comes from immunoSEQ multiplex PCR, and its TCRdb copy is limited to in-frame clones, with some not included. The sample lists about 200,000 clones; almost 85% were seen once. The TCR was taken from a human donor with acute or convalescent COVID-19. The donor label of this sample is uncertain. This chain connects TRBV5-4 to TRBJ2-3, with 7 bases identical to TRBD1. Sequencing was done on a sample of peripheral blood. This CDR3 reads CASSPRQGVTDTQYF. Here the CDR3 DNA reads TGTGCCAGCAGCCCCCGACAGGGAGTGACAGATACGCAGTATTTT.